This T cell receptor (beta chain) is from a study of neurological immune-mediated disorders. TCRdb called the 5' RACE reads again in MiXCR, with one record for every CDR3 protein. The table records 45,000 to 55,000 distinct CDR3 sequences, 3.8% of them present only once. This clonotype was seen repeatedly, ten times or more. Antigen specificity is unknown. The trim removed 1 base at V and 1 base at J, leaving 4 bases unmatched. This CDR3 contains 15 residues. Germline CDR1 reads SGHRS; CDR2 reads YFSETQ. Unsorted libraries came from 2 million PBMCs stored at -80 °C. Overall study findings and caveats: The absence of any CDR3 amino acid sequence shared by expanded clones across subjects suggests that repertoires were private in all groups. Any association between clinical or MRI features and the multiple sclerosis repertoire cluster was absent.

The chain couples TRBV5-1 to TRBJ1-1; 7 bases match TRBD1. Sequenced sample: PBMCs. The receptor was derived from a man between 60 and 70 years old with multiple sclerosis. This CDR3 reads CASSLTGDRNTEAFF. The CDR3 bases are TGCGCCAGCAGCTTGACAGGGGACCGGAACACTGAAGCTTTCTTT. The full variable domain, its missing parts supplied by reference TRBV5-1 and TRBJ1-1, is KAGVTQTPRYLIKTRGQQVTLSCSPISGHRSVSWYQQTPGQGLQFLFEYFSETQRNKGNFPGRFSGRQFSNSRSEMNVSTLELGDSALYLCASSLTGDRNTEAFFGQGTRLTVV.